This T cell receptor beta chain was retrieved from a study of T cells in Graves' hyperthyroidism and ophthalmopathy. The investigators amplified TCR beta CDR3 regions from RNA transcripts. First-round RT-PCR of the TCR CDR3 relied on the HTBI primer set. MiXCR, applied by TCRdb to the multiplex PCR reads, yields one record per CDR3 protein. The repertoire holds approximately 590,000 distinct CDR3 sequences, with approximately 14% as singletons. This CDR3 is built from 15 residues. Germline V lookup: CDR1 MNHGY, CDR2 SVAAGI. Trimming cost V 4 bases and J 1 base; bases outside gene matches: 4. Patients aged 18 to 65 with hyperthyroidism were newly diagnosed, with duration under 2 months.

The source of this sequence is a woman aged 25 to 39 with Graves' hyperthyroidism. This chain links TRBV6-9 with TRBJ2-7; 10 bases are shared with TRBD2. Sequencing was carried out using blood. The CDR3 loop is CASSLLAGGSYEQYF. The CDR3 DNA follows: TGTGCCAGCAGTTTATTAGCGGGAGGTTCCTACGAGCAGTACTTC.